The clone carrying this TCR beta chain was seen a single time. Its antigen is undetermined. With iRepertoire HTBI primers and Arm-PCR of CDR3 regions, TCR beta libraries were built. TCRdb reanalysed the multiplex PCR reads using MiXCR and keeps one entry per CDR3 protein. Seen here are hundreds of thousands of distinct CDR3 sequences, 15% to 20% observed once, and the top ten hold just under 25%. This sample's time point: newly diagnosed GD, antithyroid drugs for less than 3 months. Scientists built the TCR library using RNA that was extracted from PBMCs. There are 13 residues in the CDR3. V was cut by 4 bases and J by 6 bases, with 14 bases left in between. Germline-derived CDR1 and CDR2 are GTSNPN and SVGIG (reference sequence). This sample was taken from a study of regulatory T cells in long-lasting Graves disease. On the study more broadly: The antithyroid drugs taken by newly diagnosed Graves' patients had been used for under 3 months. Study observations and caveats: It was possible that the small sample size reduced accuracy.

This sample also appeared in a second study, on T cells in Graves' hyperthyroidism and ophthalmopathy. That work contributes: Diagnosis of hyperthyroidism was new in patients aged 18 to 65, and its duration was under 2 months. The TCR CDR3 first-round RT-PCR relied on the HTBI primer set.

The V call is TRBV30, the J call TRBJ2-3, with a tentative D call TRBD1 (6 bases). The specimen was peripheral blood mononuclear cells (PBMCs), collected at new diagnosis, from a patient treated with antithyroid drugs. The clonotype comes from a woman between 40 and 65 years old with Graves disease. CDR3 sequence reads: CAWTTGLRDTQYF. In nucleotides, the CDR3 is TGTGCCTGGACAACAGGGCTCCGGGATACGCAGTATTTT.